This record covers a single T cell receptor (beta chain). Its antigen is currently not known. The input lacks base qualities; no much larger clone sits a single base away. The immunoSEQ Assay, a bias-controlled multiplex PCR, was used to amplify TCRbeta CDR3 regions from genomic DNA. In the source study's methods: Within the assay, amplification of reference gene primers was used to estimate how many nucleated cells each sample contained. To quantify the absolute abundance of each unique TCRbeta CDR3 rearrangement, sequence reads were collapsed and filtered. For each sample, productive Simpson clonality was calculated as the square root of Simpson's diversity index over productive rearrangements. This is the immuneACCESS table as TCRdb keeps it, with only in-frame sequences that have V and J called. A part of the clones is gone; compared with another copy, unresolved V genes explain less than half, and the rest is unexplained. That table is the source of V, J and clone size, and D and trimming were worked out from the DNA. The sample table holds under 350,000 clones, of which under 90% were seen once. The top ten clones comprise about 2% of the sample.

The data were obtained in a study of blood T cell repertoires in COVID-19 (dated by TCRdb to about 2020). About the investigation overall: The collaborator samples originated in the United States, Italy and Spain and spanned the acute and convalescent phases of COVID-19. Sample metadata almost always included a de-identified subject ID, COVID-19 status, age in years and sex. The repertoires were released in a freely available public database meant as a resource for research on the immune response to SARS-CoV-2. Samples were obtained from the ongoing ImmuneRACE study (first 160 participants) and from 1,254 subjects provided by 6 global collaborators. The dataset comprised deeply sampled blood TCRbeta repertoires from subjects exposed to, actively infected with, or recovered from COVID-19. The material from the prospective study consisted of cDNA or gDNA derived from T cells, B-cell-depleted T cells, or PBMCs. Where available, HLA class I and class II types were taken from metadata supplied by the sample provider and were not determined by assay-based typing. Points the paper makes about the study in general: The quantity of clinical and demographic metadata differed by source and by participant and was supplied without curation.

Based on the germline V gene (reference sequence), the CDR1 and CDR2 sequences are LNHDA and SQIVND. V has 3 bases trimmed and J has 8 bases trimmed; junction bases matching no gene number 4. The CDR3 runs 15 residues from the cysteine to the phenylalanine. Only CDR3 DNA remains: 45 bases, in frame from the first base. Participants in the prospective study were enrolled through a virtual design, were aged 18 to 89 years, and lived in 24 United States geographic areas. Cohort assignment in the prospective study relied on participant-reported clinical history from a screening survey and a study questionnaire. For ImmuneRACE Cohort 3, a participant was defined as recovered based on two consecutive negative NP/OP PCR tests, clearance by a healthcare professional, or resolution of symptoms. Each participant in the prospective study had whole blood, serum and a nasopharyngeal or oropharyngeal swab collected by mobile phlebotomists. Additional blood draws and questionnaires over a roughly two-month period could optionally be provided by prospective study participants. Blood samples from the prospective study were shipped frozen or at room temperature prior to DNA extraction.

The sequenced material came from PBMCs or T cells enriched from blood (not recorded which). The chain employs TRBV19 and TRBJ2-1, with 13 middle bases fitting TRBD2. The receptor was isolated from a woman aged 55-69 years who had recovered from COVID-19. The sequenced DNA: TGTGCCAGTAGTATCGGACTAGCGGGAGAGGATGAGCAGTTCTTC. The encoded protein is CASSIGLAGEDEQFF.